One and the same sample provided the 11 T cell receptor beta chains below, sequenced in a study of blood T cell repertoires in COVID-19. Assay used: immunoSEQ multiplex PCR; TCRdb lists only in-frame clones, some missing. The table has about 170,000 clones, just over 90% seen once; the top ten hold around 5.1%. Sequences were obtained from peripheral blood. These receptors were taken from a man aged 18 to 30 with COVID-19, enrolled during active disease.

The CDR3 DNA follows: TGCAGCGTTGGAGGCGGGGGTCCCTACGAGCAGTACTTC. Encoded protein: CSVGGGGPYEQYF. The chain uses TRBV29-1 and TRBJ2-7, with 7 nucleotides matching TRBD2. CDR3 length: 13 amino acids. Per germline, CDR1 SQVTM and CDR2 ANQGSEA. V shed 4 bases and J 2 bases; nucleotides not matched to a gene: 5.

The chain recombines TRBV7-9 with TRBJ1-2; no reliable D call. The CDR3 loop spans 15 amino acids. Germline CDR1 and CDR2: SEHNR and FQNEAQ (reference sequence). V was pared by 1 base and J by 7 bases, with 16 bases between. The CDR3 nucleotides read TGTGCCAGCAGCTTAGGCGGAGCACTCCCGTTTGGCTACACCTTC. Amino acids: CASSLGGALPFGYTF.

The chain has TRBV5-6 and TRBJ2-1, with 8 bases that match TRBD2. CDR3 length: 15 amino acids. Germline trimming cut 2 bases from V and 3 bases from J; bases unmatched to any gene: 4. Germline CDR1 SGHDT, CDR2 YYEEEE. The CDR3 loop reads CASSFREGYYNEQFF. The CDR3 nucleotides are TGTGCCAGCAGCTTTCGGGAGGGCTACTACAATGAGCAGTTCTTC.

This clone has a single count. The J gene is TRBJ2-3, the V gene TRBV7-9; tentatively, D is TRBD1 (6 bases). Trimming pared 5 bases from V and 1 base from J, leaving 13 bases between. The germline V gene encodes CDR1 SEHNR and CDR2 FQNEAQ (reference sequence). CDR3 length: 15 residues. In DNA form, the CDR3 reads TGTGCCAGCAGCCAGGGGTTAGCAGGCACAGATACGCAGTATTTT. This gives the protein CASSQGLAGTDTQYF.

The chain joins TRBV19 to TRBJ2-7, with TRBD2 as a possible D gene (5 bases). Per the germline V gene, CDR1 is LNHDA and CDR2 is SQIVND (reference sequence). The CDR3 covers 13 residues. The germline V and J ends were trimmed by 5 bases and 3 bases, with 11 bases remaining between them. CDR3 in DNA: TGTGCCAGTAGTCTTGAAAGCGGCTACGAGCAGTACTTC. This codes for CASSLESGYEQYF.

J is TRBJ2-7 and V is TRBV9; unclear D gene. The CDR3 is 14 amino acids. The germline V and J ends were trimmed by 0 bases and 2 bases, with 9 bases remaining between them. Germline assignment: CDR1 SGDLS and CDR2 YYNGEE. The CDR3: CASSVGLNTYEQYF. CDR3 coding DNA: TGTGCCAGCAGCGTAGGCCTAAATACCTACGAGCAGTACTTC.

The CDR3 region is CASSKPGQTYAEQYF. In nucleotides, the CDR3 is TGTGCCAGTAGTAAACCGGGACAAACTTATGCCGAGCAGTACTTC. This chain uses TRBV19 with TRBJ2-7; TRBD1 is a possible D gene (6 bases). The germline CDR1 and CDR2 sequences are LNHDA and SQIVND (reference sequence). The V and J ends lost 4 bases and 6 bases respectively, with 19 bases between them. The CDR3 consists of 15 residues.

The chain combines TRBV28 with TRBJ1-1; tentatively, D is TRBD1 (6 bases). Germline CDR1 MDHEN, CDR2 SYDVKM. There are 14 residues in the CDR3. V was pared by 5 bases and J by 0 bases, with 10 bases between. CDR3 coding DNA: TGTGCCAGCAGTACGGACAGCATGAACACTGAAGCTTTCTTT. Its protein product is CASSTDSMNTEAFF.

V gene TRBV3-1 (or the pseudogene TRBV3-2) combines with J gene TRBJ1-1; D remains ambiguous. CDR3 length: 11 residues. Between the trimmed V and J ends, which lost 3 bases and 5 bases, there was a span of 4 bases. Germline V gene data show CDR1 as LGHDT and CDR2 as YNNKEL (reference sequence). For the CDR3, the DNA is TGTGCCAGCAGCCACGGGACTGAAGCTTTCTTT. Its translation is CASSHGTEAFF.

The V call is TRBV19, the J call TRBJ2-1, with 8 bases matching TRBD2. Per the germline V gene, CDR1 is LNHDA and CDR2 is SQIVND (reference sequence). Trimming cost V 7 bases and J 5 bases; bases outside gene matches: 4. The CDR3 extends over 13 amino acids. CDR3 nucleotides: TGTGCCAGTAACCCGGGAGGGAACAATGAGCAGTTCTTC. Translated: CASNPGGNNEQFF.

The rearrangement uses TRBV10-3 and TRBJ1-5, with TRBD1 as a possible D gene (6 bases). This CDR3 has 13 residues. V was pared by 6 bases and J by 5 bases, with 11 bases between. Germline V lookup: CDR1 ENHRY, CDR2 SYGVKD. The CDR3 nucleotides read TGTGCCATCAGCTATCGACAGGATCAGCCCCAGCATTTT. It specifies CAISYRQDQPQHF.